These T cell receptor beta chains were read from a single sample in a study of cytomegalovirus exposure and HLA in healthy donors. Data came from immunoSEQ multiplex PCR; TCRdb stores just in-frame clones and leaves some out. The sample carries approximately 210,000 clones, approximately 79% recorded once. The sample comprised PBMCs. These TCRs come from a girl aged 5 to 17 in good health and CMV-seropositive. The CDR3 runs from the conserved cysteine through the conserved F or W. The D gene is left open where the match is weak. Size tells how often a clone was seen (once, few, many) or the class of an expanded clone, and some rows leave it out.

CASSLGTVNYGYTF,TGTGCCAGTAGTCTAGGGACAGTCAACTATGGCTACACCTTC,NA,TRBV19,TRBD1,TRBJ1-2
CASSSPRVQQETQYF,TGTGCCAGCAGTTCTCCCAGGGTTCAGCAGGAGACCCAGTACTTC,NA,TRBV28,NA,TRBJ2-5
CASKPPLAANEQFF,TGTGCCAGCAAACCACCGCTGGCCGCCAATGAGCAGTTCTTC,NA,TRBV27,NA,TRBJ2-1
CAISDPTGTGQYSNQPQHF,TGTGCCATCAGTGACCCTACCGGGACAGGGCAATATAGCAATCAGCCCCAGCATTTT,once,TRBV10-3,TRBD1,TRBJ1-5
CASSLGQGNSPLHF,TGTGCCAGCAGTTTAGGACAGGGTAATTCACCCCTCCACTTT,NA,TRBV27,TRBD1,TRBJ1-6
CASSLAPSPLHF,TGTGCCAGCAGCTTAGCCCCGTCACCCCTCCACTTT,once,TRBV7-2,NA,TRBJ1-6
CASRPGQGVYEQYF,TGCGCCAGCAGACCGGGACAGGGAGTCTACGAGCAGTACTTC,NA,TRBV10-2,TRBD1,TRBJ2-7
CASGAGEYHEQYF,TGTGCCAGCGGGGCAGGGGAGTACCACGAGCAGTACTTC,NA,TRBV2,NA,TRBJ2-7
CASSVDQGDFEKLFF,TGTGCCAGCAGCGTAGATCAGGGGGATTTTGAAAAACTGTTTTTT,NA,TRBV9,TRBD1,TRBJ1-4
CASSDKRNTEAFF,TGTGCCAGCAGTGATAAGAGGAACACTGAAGCTTTCTTT,NA,TRBV6-6,NA,TRBJ1-1
CASSPTSRELNQPQHF,TGTGCCAGCTCACCAACATCCCGGGAATTAAATCAGCCCCAGCATTTT,NA,TRBV18,NA,TRBJ1-5
CASSSTLQGRSSGANVLTF,TGTGCCAGCAGCTCTACCCTACAGGGGCGATCCTCTGGGGCCAACGTCCTGACTTTC,NA,TRBV11-3,TRBD1,TRBJ2-6
CASSLEDSYEQYF,TGTGCCAGCAGCTTAGAGGACAGCTACGAGCAGTACTTC,NA,TRBV7-8,NA,TRBJ2-7
CASSRIERGAMDEQFF,TGTGCCAGCAGCCGGATCGAGCGGGGGGCCATGGATGAGCAGTTCTTC,NA,TRBV4-2,TRBD2,TRBJ2-1
CASSPGIGSNEAFF,TGTGCCAGCAGCCCAGGTATAGGATCAAATGAAGCTTTCTTT,NA,TRBV7-2,NA,TRBJ1-1
CASSPASGGGSAGELFF,TGTGCCAGCAGCCCCGCTTCGGGCGGGGGGTCAGCCGGGGAGCTGTTTTTT,NA,TRBV4-2,TRBD2,TRBJ2-2
CASSLVFERGAGTDTQYF,TGTGCCAGCAGCTTAGTTTTCGAGCGGGGGGCCGGCACAGATACGCAGTATTTT,NA,TRBV7-2,TRBD2,TRBJ2-3
CASSRTTGNGELFF,TGTGCCAGCAGCCGTACTACAGGGAACGGGGAGCTGTTTTTT,NA,TRBV11-3,NA,TRBJ2-2
CATSRVPGNQPQHF,TGTGCCACCAGCAGAGTCCCGGGTAATCAGCCCCAGCATTTT,NA,TRBV15,NA,TRBJ1-5
CASLRTGEGEQYF,TGTGCCAGCTTGAGGACAGGGGAAGGCGAGCAGTACTTC,NA,TRBV7-9,TRBD1,TRBJ2-7
CASSQGASGGRDTQYF,TGCGCCAGCAGCCAAGGGGCTAGCGGGGGGAGAGATACGCAGTATTTT,NA,TRBV4-3,TRBD2,TRBJ2-3
CASTAGGGALNEQFF,TGTGCCAGCACCGCGGGCGGGGGGGCTCTCAATGAGCAGTTCTTC,NA,TRBV27,TRBD2,TRBJ2-1
CASSPAGGYTGELFF,TGTGCCAGCAGCCCGGCAGGGGGATACACCGGGGAGCTGTTTTTT,NA,TRBV7-7,TRBD1,TRBJ2-2
CASKPRASGANVLTF,TGTGCCAGCAAGCCCAGGGCCTCTGGGGCCAACGTCCTGACTTTC,NA,TRBV6-6,NA,TRBJ2-6
CSVRDSSYEQYF,TGCAGCGTCCGGGACAGCTCCTACGAGCAGTACTTC,NA,TRBV29-1,TRBD1,TRBJ2-7
CASSNGQGARETQYF,TGTGCCAGCAGCAACGGACAGGGGGCTAGGGAGACCCAGTACTTC,NA,TRBV5-8,TRBD1,TRBJ2-5
CASSLADRGNYGYTF,TGTGCCAGCAGCTTAGCAGACAGGGGGAACTATGGCTACACCTTC,NA,TRBV7-9,TRBD1,TRBJ1-2
CASSSVGRGGSGANVLTF,TGTGCCAGCAGCTCCGTCGGCCGGGGGGGCTCTGGGGCCAACGTCCTGACTTTC,few,TRBV7-2,TRBD2,TRBJ2-6
CASISGTGGQKLFF,TGTGCCAGCATCTCCGGGACAGGGGGTCAAAAACTGTTTTTT,NA,TRBV2,TRBD1,TRBJ1-4
CASSQLAGVYEQYF,TGTGCCAGCAGCCAACTAGCGGGGGTCTACGAGCAGTACTTC,once,TRBV11-3,TRBD2,TRBJ2-7
CASSKEVRGTEETQYF,TGTGCCAGCAGCAAAGAGGTTAGGGGGACAGAAGAGACCCAGTACTTC,once,TRBV21-1,NA,TRBJ2-5
CASSVRGGRTEAFF,TGTGCCAGCAGCGTACGTGGAGGGCGGACTGAAGCTTTCTTT,NA,TRBV9,NA,TRBJ1-1
CASSPGTPDYGYTF,TGTGCCAGCAGCCCGGGGACACCGGACTATGGCTACACCTTC,NA,TRBV9,NA,TRBJ1-2
CASSPDRVDQPQHF,TGTGCCAGCAGCCCGGACAGGGTCGATCAGCCCCAGCATTTT,NA,TRBV7-2,TRBD1,TRBJ1-5
CASSSGGAGAYQETQYF,TGCGCCAGCAGTTCGGGGGGAGCGGGGGCCTACCAAGAGACCCAGTACTTC,few,TRBV10-1,TRBD2,TRBJ2-5
CASSPWTSFGTDTQYF,TGTGCCAGCAGCCCATGGACTAGCTTCGGCACAGATACGCAGTATTTT,NA,TRBV7-9,TRBD2,TRBJ2-3
CASSLGQGTDTQYF,TGTGCCAGCAGCTTGGGTCAGGGAACAGATACGCAGTATTTT,NA,TRBV7-9,NA,TRBJ2-3
CASSVGGTYGYGYTF,TGTGCCAGCAGCGTAGGTGGGACATATGGCTATGGCTACACCTTC,NA,TRBV9,NA,TRBJ1-2
CASSTAGGRRGEAFF,TGTGCCAGTAGTACGGCGGGGGGGCGCAGGGGTGAAGCTTTCTTT,few,TRBV19,NA,TRBJ1-1
CASSHRVAAEAFF,TGCGCCAGCAGCCACCGCGTCGCCGCTGAAGCTTTCTTT,NA,TRBV4-1,NA,TRBJ1-1
CASSLENRGRYEQYF,TGTGCCAGCAGCTTAGAGAACAGGGGGCGCTACGAGCAGTACTTC,NA,TRBV11-2,TRBD1,TRBJ2-7
CASSKPESSYEQYF,TGTGCCAGCAGCAAACCGGAGAGCTCCTACGAGCAGTACTTC,NA,TRBV21-1,NA,TRBJ2-7
CASSLLGEGGEKLFF,TGTGCCAGCAGCTTACTAGGGGAGGGAGGTGAAAAACTGTTTTTT,NA,TRBV11-2,NA,TRBJ1-4
CASSFLQNYGYTF,TGCGCCAGCAGCTTTCTACAGAACTATGGCTACACCTTC,NA,TRBV5-1,NA,TRBJ1-2
CASTPRQAGGEAFF,TGTGCCAGTACCCCTCGGCAGGCGGGAGGTGAAGCTTTCTTT,NA,TRBV19,NA,TRBJ1-1
CASSYGGGAYNEQFF,TGTGCCAGCAGTTACGGCGGGGGGGCCTACAATGAGCAGTTCTTC,few,TRBV6-5,TRBD2,TRBJ2-1
CASSPEDTPDTEAFF,TGTGCCAGCAGCCCCGAGGATACTCCGGACACTGAAGCTTTCTTT,NA,TRBV7-2,NA,TRBJ1-1